This T cell receptor beta chain was observed in a study of patients and donors after allogeneic stem cell transplantation (dated by TCRdb to about 2020). Library prep was done by RT-PCR. For sequencing, a NextSeq 550 was employed. TCRdb redid the processing of the public reads, applying fastp at Q25 and MiXCR, and retained in-frame beta chains. Rows are unified per CDR3 protein, each entry keeping the most common DNA and genes. In this sample the table shows about 110,000 distinct CDR3 sequences, around 35% of which occur a single time. Together, the top ten hold roughly 30% of the sample. As encoded in the germline V gene (reference sequence), CDR1 is MNHNY while CDR2 is SVGAGI. From its cysteine to its phenylalanine, the CDR3 spans 13 amino acids. Here the CDR3 DNA is all that survives: 39 bases in frame from base 1. A word on this clonotype: The antigen it binds to is not known. One junction end disagrees with the germline gene, perhaps due to a read error.

The receptor was derived from a human donor who was either an allogeneic HSCT recipient or a stem cell or donor lymphocyte infusion donor (not recorded which). It is not recorded whose cells these are; they may come from a transplant donor. The sequencing input was blood, either unsorted or a sorted T cell fraction (not recorded which). The sequence is built from TRBV6-6 and TRBJ1-5; 8 junctional bases match TRBD1. The base sequence is TGTGTCAGCAAAGCAGGGGGCGGACAGCCCCAGCATTTT. This is translated as CVSKAGGGQPQHF.